One sample yielded the 16 T cell receptor beta chains listed below, sequenced in a study of post-analysis software for immune sequencing data. These TCRs' antigens remain unknown. Overall study results and limits: Comparison of patients with controls showed five TRBV segments more frequent in patients, TRBV5-6, TRBV5-1 and TRBV20-1 among them.

Built from TCR beta cDNA, the libraries had unique molecular identifiers in them. TCRdb passed the PCR reads through MiXCR, listing each CDR3 protein once. The data show hundreds of thousands of distinct CDR3 sequences, with 25% to 30% seen just once and more than 0.45% held by the top ten. The sequencing sample was made of blood. These receptors all stem from a girl under 18 with multiple sclerosis.

V gene TRBV3-1 combines with J gene TRBJ2-1; 8 nucleotides match TRBD2. This CDR3 has 15 residues. The germline gives CDR1 LGHDT, CDR2 YNNKEL (reference sequence). Trimming cost V 1 base and J 8 bases; bases outside gene matches: 7. CDR3 in DNA: TGTGCCAGCAGCCAAGTCGGGGGGGCCTGGGATGAGCAGTTCTTC. Amino acids: CASSQVGGAWDEQFF.

This clonotype was seen only once. Compared with germline, one end of the junction differs, possibly owing to a read error. The rearrangement links TRBV7-9 to TRBJ2-2; TRBD2 aligns across 7 bases. The CDR3 contains 14 residues. Germline CDR1 reads SEHNR; CDR2 reads FQNEAQ (reference sequence). CDR3 region: CAGSLAGNTGELFF. In nucleotides, the CDR3 is TGTGCCGGCAGCTTAGCGGGGAACACCGGGGAGCTGTTTTTT.

There are a few counts of this clonotype. J is TRBJ2-7 and V is TRBV6-4; 7 nucleotides align to TRBD2. Per the germline V gene, CDR1 is MRHNA and CDR2 is SNTAGT. The CDR3 covers 17 residues. V dropped 2 bases and J dropped 7; count of bases not matched to a gene: 17. CDR3 bases: TGTGCCAGCAGTGACCCGGGGCAGCTCGGGGGGTTAATAGAGCAGTACTTC. This codes for CASSDPGQLGGLIEQYF.

Of note for this clonotype: At one end, the junction sequence differs from germline, possibly due to a read error. This chain uses TRBV7-8 with TRBJ2-6; D tentatively fits TRBD1 or TRBD2 (5 bases each). Per germline, CDR1 SGHVS and CDR2 FQNEAQ. The CDR3 runs to 14 residues. For the CDR3, the DNA is TGTGCCAGCAGACAGAGGTCCGGGGCCAACGTCCGGACTTTC. It translates to CASRQRSGANVRTF.

On this clonotype itself: A junction end diverges from the germline sequence, so it may reflect a read error. This chain links TRBV5-1 with TRBJ2-1; D is uncertain. This CDR3 is built from 12 residues. CDR1 and CDR2 from the germline V gene are SGHRS and YFSETQ. CDR3 region: CASRDRVDEQFF. In nucleotides, the CDR3 is TGCGCAAGCAGAGACCGGGTGGACGAGCAGTTCTTC.

The chain links TRBV20-1 to TRBJ2-7; 9 bases line up with TRBD2. CDR3 length: 14 residues. V shed 4 bases and J 7 bases; nucleotides not matched to a gene: 11. CDR1 is DFQATT and CDR2 is SNEGSKA in the germline V gene (reference sequence). The CDR3 DNA reads as TGCAGTGCTATACCGCCGGCGGGAGGGCGAGAGCAGTACTTC. Translating it yields CSAIPPAGGREQYF.

V gene TRBV7-9 combines with J gene TRBJ1-5; D is ambiguous. V lost 5 bases and J lost 0, with 14 bases in between. This CDR3 has 16 residues. CDR1 SEHNR and CDR2 FQNEAQ come from the germline V gene (reference sequence). This chain's CDR3 is CASSPQGYDSNQPQHF. The DNA for the CDR3 is TGTGCCAGCAGCCCCCAAGGGTACGATAGCAATCAGCCCCAGCATTTT.

The CDR3 region is CSASGLAEKLFF. Here the CDR3 DNA reads TGCAGTGCTAGTGGCTTAGCTGAAAAACTGTTTTTT. The chain couples TRBV20-1 to TRBJ1-4; D gene uncertain. Between the trimmed V and J ends, which lost 3 bases and 7 bases, there was a span of 9 bases. The CDR3 totals 12 residues. Germline V lookup: CDR1 DFQATT, CDR2 SNEGSKA (reference sequence).

The J gene is TRBJ2-1, the V gene TRBV7-2, with 10 bases matching TRBD2. The CDR3 totals 15 residues. The germline V gene has CDR1 SGHTA and CDR2 FQGNSA. J lost 5 bases, V lost 6 bases, and 7 bases had no gene match. The CDR3 DNA reads TGTGCCAGCAGAATAAGCGGGGGGGCCCACAATGAGCAGTTCTTC. This encodes CASRISGGAHNEQFF.

The CDR3 sequence: CASSLWGVGRRQYF. The CDR3 DNA reads as TGTGCCAGCAGTTTATGGGGGGTCGGAAGGCGGCAGTACTTC. The gene calls are TRBV28 and TRBJ2-7; D is perhaps TRBD1 or TRBD2 (5 bases each). The CDR3 contains 14 residues. V dropped 0 bases and J dropped 9 bases, with 15 bases sitting between them. Germline CDR1 reads MDHEN; CDR2 reads SYDVKM.

In nucleotides, the CDR3 is TGTGCCAGCAGTTACCGGCTAGCGGGGTTTGAGCAGTTCTTC. Its translation: CASSYRLAGFEQFF. The V call is TRBV6-5, the J call TRBJ2-1, with 9 bases matching TRBD2. V shed 2 bases and J 9 bases; nucleotides not matched to a gene: 5. CDR3 length: 14 amino acids. CDR1 and CDR2 (germline): MNHEY, SVGAGI.

The chain carries TRBV12-3 or TRBV12-4 and TRBJ2-4; D ambiguous. The DNA matches TRBJ2-7 better at its end, which makes the J call doubtful. CDR3 length: 10 amino acids. CDR3 residues: CASSSVEQYF. Here the CDR3 DNA reads TGTGCCAGCAGCAGCGTCGAGCAGTACTTC.

This clonotype was counted ten times or more. J is TRBJ2-1 and V is TRBV19; D could derive from TRBD1 or TRBD2 (5 bases each). Germline V lookup: CDR1 LNHDA, CDR2 SQIVND (reference sequence). V lost 3 bases, J lost 6 bases, and 33 bases lay in between. This CDR3 is built from 21 residues. The CDR3 DNA is TGTGCCAGTAGTATCAGGGCTTACAGCGTCTATGGGGACGCCCGGGGCAATGAGCAGTTCTTC. Residues: CASSIRAYSVYGDARGNEQFF. The whole variable domain, remainder taken from reference TRBV19 and TRBJ2-1, is DGGITQSPKYLFRKEGQNVTLSCEQNLNHDAMYWYRQDPGQGLRLIYYSQIVNDFQKGDIAEGYSVSREKKESFPLTVTSAQKNPTAFYLCASSIRAYSVYGDARGNEQFFGPGTRLTVL.

This clonotype was counted a few times. This chain links TRBV20-1 with TRBJ2-1; 11 nucleotides match TRBD2. Germline V lookup: CDR1 DFQATT, CDR2 SNEGSKA (reference sequence). The J segment lost 9 bases and the V segment lost 3 bases, leaving 7 bases of the junction unmatched. This CDR3 comprises 14 residues. CDR3 DNA: TGCAGTGCTAGTTTAGCGGGGGGGCCAGGTGAGCAGTTCTTC. This translates into CSASLAGGPGEQFF.

This chain uses TRBV20-1 with TRBJ2-1, with D tentatively TRBD1 or TRBD2 (5 bases each). V lost 5 bases and J lost 5, with 22 bases in between. There are 16 residues in the CDR3. CDR1 is DFQATT and CDR2 is SNEGSKA in the germline V gene (reference sequence). The CDR3 DNA sequence: TGCAGTGCTGGGGGATCCGGGCCCGTTGCCCACAATGAGCAGTTCTTC. This sequence encodes CSAGGSGPVAHNEQFF.

The chain employs TRBV20-1 and TRBJ2-2; TRBD1 aligns across 7 bases. The J segment lost 1 base and the V segment lost 6 bases, leaving 5 bases of the junction unmatched. CDR1 is DFQATT and CDR2 is SNEGSKA in the germline V gene (reference sequence). The CDR3 consists of 14 residues. The CDR3 DNA sequence: TGCAGTGCCACCAGGGGGTGGAACACCGGGGAGCTGTTTTTT. Its translation: CSATRGWNTGELFF.